This is a list of T cell receptor beta chains from one sample in a study of blood T cell repertoires in COVID-19. The repertoire was sequenced with immunoSEQ multiplex PCR; TCRdb's copy has only in-frame clones and lacks some. The sample lists a few hundred thousand clones; 85% were seen once. Sequenced: PBMCs or T cells enriched from blood (not recorded which). The source is a woman aged 45-65 years who had recovered from COVID-19. The CDR3 runs from the conserved cysteine through the conserved F or W. A D gene is named only where the DNA matches it firmly. Size values are once, few and many counts, or a class for expanded clones, and some rows have none.

clone size: -; V gene: TRBV25-1; J gene: TRBJ1-6; D gene: TRBD1; CDR3 DNA: TGTGCCAGTGCGGACAGGAGCATTTCACCCCTCCACTTT; CDR3 protein: CASADRSISPLHF
clone size: -; V gene: TRBV7-2; J gene: TRBJ1-2; D gene: TRBD1; CDR3 DNA: TGTGCCAGCAGCGCTGACAGGGCGACGTGGGGCTACACCTTC; CDR3 protein: CASSADRATWGYTF
clone size: -; V gene: TRBV4-1; J gene: TRBJ2-7; D gene: TRBD2; CDR3 DNA: TGCGCCAGCAGCCAAGGACTAGCGGGCTTAACCTACGAGCAGTACTTC; CDR3 protein: CASSQGLAGLTYEQYF
clone size: once; V gene: TRBV30; J gene: TRBJ2-3; D gene: -; CDR3 DNA: TGTGCCTGGAGTGTACGAGGAGGGTATACGCAGTATTTT; CDR3 protein: CAWSVRGGYTQYF
clone size: -; V gene: TRBV13; J gene: TRBJ1-6; D gene: -; CDR3 DNA: TGTGCCAGCAGCTTCCGACGGAGCAGCTCCTATAATTCACCCCTCCACTTT; CDR3 protein: CASSFRRSSSYNSPLHF
clone size: -; V gene: TRBV5-1; J gene: TRBJ2-7; D gene: TRBD2; CDR3 DNA: TGCGCCAGCAGCGGAGGACTAGCGGGGGATTACGAGCAGTACTTC; CDR3 protein: CASSGGLAGDYEQYF
clone size: -; V gene: TRBV11-2; J gene: TRBJ1-3; D gene: TRBD1; CDR3 DNA: TGTGCCAGCAGCGCCAGACAGGGCCGAGCTGGAAACACCATATATTTT; CDR3 protein: CASSARQGRAGNTIYF
clone size: -; V gene: TRBV29-1; J gene: TRBJ1-1; D gene: TRBD1; CDR3 DNA: TGCAGCGTTGAACCAATAGGGACAGGGAAATTCTTT; CDR3 protein: CSVEPIGTGKFF
clone size: once; V gene: TRBV11-2; J gene: TRBJ1-1; D gene: -; CDR3 DNA: TGTGCCAGCAGCTCCAGACAGAAGGGTGGAACTGAAGCTTTCTTT; CDR3 protein: CASSSRQKGGTEAFF
clone size: -; V gene: TRBV9; J gene: TRBJ1-1; D gene: TRBD1; CDR3 DNA: TGTGCCAGCAGCGTAGATGGGACAGGGAGCACTGAAGCTTTCTTT; CDR3 protein: CASSVDGTGSTEAFF
clone size: once; V gene: TRBV11-2; J gene: TRBJ1-2; D gene: -; CDR3 DNA: TGTGCCAGCAGCTCACAGGGTGACTATGGCTACACCTTC; CDR3 protein: CASSSQGDYGYTF
clone size: -; V gene: TRBV5-1; J gene: TRBJ2-2; D gene: TRBD2; CDR3 DNA: TGCGCCAGCAGCTTGATAGGCGGGGGTAACACCGGGGAGCTGTTTTTT; CDR3 protein: CASSLIGGGNTGELFF
clone size: -; V gene: TRBV5-1; J gene: TRBJ2-1; D gene: -; CDR3 DNA: TGCGCCAGCAGCCGATTACTAGCACGCAATGAGCAGTTCTTC; CDR3 protein: CASSRLLARNEQFF
clone size: -; V gene: TRBV4-2; J gene: TRBJ2-5; D gene: TRBD1; CDR3 DNA: TGTGCCAGCAGCCACGGGACAGGGTACCAAGAGACCCAGTACTTC; CDR3 protein: CASSHGTGYQETQYF
clone size: -; V gene: TRBV12-5; J gene: TRBJ1-1; D gene: TRBD1; CDR3 DNA: TGTGCTAGTGGTGTGACAGGGGACACTGAAGCTTTCTTT; CDR3 protein: CASGVTGDTEAFF
clone size: many; V gene: TRBV29-1; J gene: TRBJ2-1; D gene: -; CDR3 DNA: TGCAGCGTTGATAATCCTAGACGCTACAATGAGCAGTTCTTC; CDR3 protein: CSVDNPRRYNEQFF
clone size: -; V gene: TRBV11-1; J gene: TRBJ1-6; D gene: -; CDR3 DNA: TGTGCCAGCAGCCCACGGGACTTTAGTTCACCCCTCCACTTT; CDR3 protein: CASSPRDFSSPLHF